This T cell receptor (beta chain) was documented in a study of graft-versus-host responses after intestinal transplantation. J gave up 5 bases and V 6 bases, and 7 bases lay outside the gene matches. The CDR3 has 15 residues. The germline gives CDR1 SGHAT, CDR2 FQNNGV. The count of this clone is one. The antigen is not known. The data were produced by immunoSEQ multiplex PCR, yet TCRdb's version contains in-frame clones alone and is incomplete. The sample comprises roughly 90,000 clones, approximately 90% of which are singletons, and around 5.8% rests with the top ten. This TCR came from a human donor who received an intestinal transplant. This sample comprised unstimulated CD8+ T cells sorted from spleen or lymph node cells, obtained before intestinal transplant. The chain is built from TRBV11-2 and TRBJ2-2, with 9 bases that match TRBD1. CDR3 in DNA: TGTGCCAGCAGATCTACAGGGGGCCAGACCGGGGAGCTGTTTTTT. This encodes CASRSTGGQTGELFF.